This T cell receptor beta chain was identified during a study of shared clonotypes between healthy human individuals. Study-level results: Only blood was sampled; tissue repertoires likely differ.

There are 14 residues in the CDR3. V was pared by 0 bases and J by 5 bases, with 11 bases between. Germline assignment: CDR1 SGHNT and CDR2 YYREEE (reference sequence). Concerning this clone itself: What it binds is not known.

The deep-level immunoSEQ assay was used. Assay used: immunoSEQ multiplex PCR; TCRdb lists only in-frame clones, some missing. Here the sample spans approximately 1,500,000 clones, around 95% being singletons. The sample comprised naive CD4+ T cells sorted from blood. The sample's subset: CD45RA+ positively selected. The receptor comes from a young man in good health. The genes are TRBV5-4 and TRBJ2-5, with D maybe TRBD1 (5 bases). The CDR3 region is CASSLVTVRETQYF. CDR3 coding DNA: TGTGCCAGCAGCTTGGTGACAGTAAGGGAGACCCAGTACTTC.